These 31 T cell receptor beta chains were all obtained from the same sample, sequenced in a study of cytomegalovirus exposure and HLA in healthy donors. The PCR contained 60 Vbeta and 13 Jbeta primers. Clones were read by immunoSEQ multiplex PCR, and TCRdb kept only the in-frame ones, dropping some. The repertoire includes approximately 220,000 clones, 82% of them detected once, and approximately 6% sits in the top ten. Sequenced: PBMCs. The receptors were gathered from a man in his forties or fifties in good health and CMV-seropositive.

The gene calls are TRBV4-1 and TRBJ2-1; the D gene is possibly TRBD1 (5 bases). The length of the CDR3 is 17 residues. With 1 base removed from V and 6 bases from J, the gap between germline ends came to 19 bases. The germline gives CDR1 MGHRA, CDR2 YSYEKL. CDR3 DNA: TGCGCCAGCAGCCAAGCCCAGACAAACACAGGTCGCAATGAGCAGTTCTTC. Translation: CASSQAQTNTGRNEQFF.

The V call is TRBV21-1, the J call TRBJ1-1; TRBD1 is the table's D call and was not checked against the DNA. TRBV21-1 is a pseudogene segment. The CDR3 runs 16 residues. The CDR3 DNA is TGTGCCAGCAGCAACCCCCCCGGGACAACACCTTCAGGGGCTTTCTTT. Its translation: CASSNPPGTTPSGAFF.

V and J are TRBV13 and TRBJ2-6; possibly TRBD1 for D (5 bases). V lost 6 bases and J lost 6, with 12 bases in between. The CDR3 is made up of 14 amino acids. The germline V gene encodes CDR1 PRHDT and CDR2 FYEKMQ (reference sequence). The CDR3 bases are TGTGCCAGCAGAGGGGATGAGGAGGCCAACGTCCTGACTTTC. Protein sequence: CASRGDEEANVLTF.

The genes are TRBV6-5 and TRBJ2-7, with 11 bases that match TRBD2. The germline V gene encodes CDR1 MNHEY and CDR2 SVGAGI. This CDR3 is built from 14 residues. V lost 4 bases and J lost 3; bases outside the gene matches: 2. In DNA, the CDR3 is TGTGCCAGCAGTTCCGGGACTAGCGGCTACGAGCAGTACTTC. Translated, it gives CASSSGTSGYEQYF.

The chain combines TRBV28 with TRBJ1-5; D possibly corresponds to TRBD1 (5 bases). Germline V gene sequence: CDR1 MDHEN, CDR2 SYDVKM. Trimming removed 7 bases from V and 7 bases from J, with 14 bases in between. The CDR3 totals 13 residues. The CDR3, as DNA: TGTGCCAGCACTTCGAGCCACAGGCAGCCCCAGCATTTT. Its translation: CASTSSHRQPQHF.

The gene calls are TRBV13 and TRBJ1-1, with 10 bases aligning to TRBD1. V dropped 3 bases and J dropped 11; count of bases not matched to a gene: 12. The CDR3 covers 15 residues. The germline V gene has CDR1 PRHDT and CDR2 FYEKMQ (reference sequence). The CDR3 is CASSFRQGAPIEAFF. The CDR3 DNA sequence: TGTGCCAGCAGCTTCCGACAGGGGGCGCCCATAGAGGCTTTCTTT.

The V and J genes are TRBV5-6 and TRBJ2-5; 9 bases match TRBD2. The DNA end is more similar to TRBJ2-7, so the J call may be wrong. The CDR3 is made up of 15 amino acids. Germline-derived CDR1 and CDR2 are SGHDT and YYEEEE. The CDR3 DNA reads as TGTGCCAGCAGCTTGGTTAGCGGGGGCTCCTACGAGCAGTACTTC. This codes for CASSLVSGGSYEQYF.

The rearrangement uses TRBV19 and TRBJ1-4; 8 nucleotides match TRBD1. Germline V gives CDR1 LNHDA, CDR2 SQIVND (reference sequence). The V segment lost 5 bases and the J segment 8 bases; nucleotides outside the gene matches: 4. CDR3 length equals 13 residues. The CDR3 loop is CASSDRGWEKLFF. CDR3 DNA: TGTGCCAGTAGTGACAGGGGTTGGGAAAAACTGTTTTTT.

V is TRBV25-1 and J is TRBJ2-1, with 8 bases aligning to TRBD1. With V trimmed by 3 bases and J by 5 bases, 3 bases remained unmatched. Germline lookup yields CDR1 MGHDK and CDR2 SYGVNS. This CDR3 is 14 amino acids long. The CDR3: CASSEGQAHNEQFF. CDR3 nucleotides: TGTGCCAGCAGTGAGGGACAGGCACACAATGAGCAGTTCTTC.

The V call is TRBV7-9, the J call TRBJ2-2, with TRBD2 matching over 7 bases. This CDR3 contains 17 residues. CDR1 and CDR2 from the germline V gene are SEHNR and FQNEAQ (reference sequence). The V and J ends lost 1 base and 4 bases, in that order; junction bases with no gene match: 9. CDR3 in DNA: TGTGCCAGCAGCTTAGTCGGACTAGAGCACCTCACCGGGGAGCTGTTTTTT. Residues: CASSLVGLEHLTGELFF.

J is TRBJ2-1 and V is TRBV5-1, with TRBD2 matching 7 bases. This CDR3 is built from 17 residues. The V and J ends lost 4 bases and 3 bases, in that order; junction bases with no gene match: 13. The germline CDR1 and CDR2 sequences are SGHRS and YFSETQ. CDR3 sequence reads: CASSPGERDHFYNEQFF. Written as DNA, the CDR3 is TGCGCCAGCAGCCCGGGGGAGCGGGACCACTTCTACAATGAGCAGTTCTTC. Complete variable domain (other parts from reference TRBV5-1 and TRBJ2-1): KAGVTQTPRYLIKTRGQQVTLSCSPISGHRSVSWYQQTPGQGLQFLFEYFSETQRNKGNFPGRFSGRQFSNSRSEMNVSTLELGDSALYLCASSPGERDHFYNEQFFGPGTRLTVL.

In DNA, the CDR3 is TGTGCCAGCAGCCCCCGGGGGGCGGCATACGAGCAGTACTTC. Encoded protein: CASSPRGAAYEQYF. The genes are TRBV7-6 and TRBJ2-7, with D possibly TRBD2 on 7 matching bases. V was cut by 5 bases and J by 4 bases, with 15 bases left in between. In germline, CDR1 is SGHVS, CDR2 FNYEAQ. The CDR3 contains 14 residues.

The chain couples TRBV18 to TRBJ2-5, with D possibly matching TRBD1 (6 bases). CDR3 size: 14 residues. Per germline, CDR1 KGHSH and CDR2 LQKENI. V was clipped by 6 bases and J by 5 bases, with 16 bases between them. CDR3 region: CASSLNRGSETQYF. The DNA for the CDR3 is TGTGCCAGCTCCCTTAATAGGGGGAGCGAGACCCAGTACTTC.

This rearrangement joins TRBV5-1 to TRBJ2-5; weak D call: TRBD1 (5 bases). From germline, CDR1 is SGHRS and CDR2 YFSETQ. The CDR3 length is 15 residues. V was trimmed by 4 bases and J by 5 bases, leaving 18 bases between them. This chain's CDR3 is CASSRFGVAGETQYF. The CDR3 nucleotides are TGCGCCAGCAGCAGATTTGGGGTAGCAGGGGAGACCCAGTACTTC.

The gene calls are TRBV6-6 and TRBJ2-7; 7 nucleotides match TRBD1. CDR3 size: 15 residues. V lost 5 bases, J lost 0 bases, and 7 bases stayed unmatched. CDR1 and CDR2 (germline): MNHNY, SVGAGI (reference sequence). The CDR3 here is CASSTTGASSYEQYV. DNA of the CDR3: TGTGCCAGCAGTACCACAGGGGCTAGCTCCTACGAGCAGTACGTC.

This chain links TRBV2 with TRBJ1-2, with 9 bases aligning to TRBD1. This CDR3 region has 15 residues. Trimming cost V 6 bases and J 4 bases; bases outside gene matches: 9. Looked up from germline, CDR1 is SNHLY and CDR2 is FYNNEI. The CDR3 sequence: CASRMGQGITYGYTF. For the CDR3, the DNA is TGTGCCAGCAGGATGGGACAGGGAATTACCTATGGCTACACCTTC.

CDR3 loop: CASSRDSEKLFF. The CDR3 DNA reads as TGTGCCAGCAGTCGGGACAGCGAAAAACTGTTTTTT. The chain joins TRBV7-9 to TRBJ1-4; 7 bases line up with TRBD1. V lost 6 bases, J lost 8 bases, and 3 bases stayed unmatched. Germline V CDR1 and CDR2: SEHNR, FQNEAQ (reference sequence). The CDR3 is made up of 12 amino acids.

This clone was observed once. V is TRBV7-2 and J is TRBJ2-2; a weak D match, TRBD1 (5 bases). Germline V CDR1 and CDR2: SGHTA, FQGNSA. The CDR3 is 15 residues long. V shed 6 bases and J shed 6 bases, with 17 bases lying between them. The CDR3 DNA follows: TGTGCCAGCAGAGATCGACAGACGTCTTCCGGGGAGCTGTTTTTT. Protein product: CASRDRQTSSGELFF.

This clone was counted only a few times. The chain carries TRBV15 and TRBJ1-1; D call uncertain. The CDR3 length is 14 residues. Trimming left V 1 base short and J 4 bases short, with 10 bases between. Germline CDR1 LNHNV, CDR2 YYDKDF (reference sequence). CDR3 in amino acids: CATSRAFEVTEAFF. The CDR3, as DNA: TGTGCCACCAGCAGAGCCTTCGAGGTCACTGAAGCTTTCTTT. The whole variable domain, filled in from reference TRBV15 and TRBJ1-1, reads DAMVIQNPRYQVTQFGKPVTLSCSQTLNHNVMYWYQQKSSQAPKLLFHYYDKDFNNEADTPDNFQSRRPNTSFCFLDIRSPGLGDTAMYLCATSRAFEVTEAFFGQGTRLTVV.

This chain connects TRBV7-8 to TRBJ2-7, with a possible D match to TRBD2 (7 bases). Looked up from germline, CDR1 is SGHVS and CDR2 is FQNEAQ. The CDR3 runs to 15 residues. V was shortened by 5 bases and J by 2 bases, with 16 bases between the two germline ends. In DNA, the CDR3 is TGTGCCAGCAGCGGAGAGGGGGGGACTACCTACGAGCAGTACTTC. This gives the protein CASSGEGGTTYEQYF.

The chain joins TRBV28 to TRBJ2-1; TRBD2 might be the D (5 bases). The CDR3 length is 11 residues. V gave up 9 bases and J gave up 4 bases, with 7 bases separating them. From germline, CDR1 is MDHEN and CDR2 SYDVKM. The CDR3 DNA follows: TGTGCCAGTCAGCGGTACAATGAGCAGTTCTTC. Translated: CASQRYNEQFF.

This clone was detected a few times. This CDR3 is also generated by other DNA sequences in the sample. V gene TRBV27 combines with J gene TRBJ1-2; 9 positions agree with TRBD1. Germline CDR1 and CDR2: MNHEY and SMNVEV (reference sequence). The CDR3 contains 15 residues. The V gene end was trimmed by 5 bases and the J gene end by 5 bases; junction bases not matched to a gene: 9. The CDR3 DNA sequence: TGTGCCAGCAGTCTGGGACAGGGCTTTCGGTATGGCTACACCTTC. Translating gives CASSLGQGFRYGYTF.

This sequence joins TRBV15 and TRBJ2-2; TRBD1 aligns across 11 bases. Germline assignment: CDR1 LNHNV and CDR2 YYDKDF (reference sequence). The CDR3 totals 19 residues. The ends lost 1 base at V and 6 bases at J; junction bases unmatched: 13. CDR3 nucleotides: TGTGCCACCAGCAGAGTGGCCCCGGGACAGGGGGTTCCCGCCGGGGAGCTGTTTTTT. Encoded protein: CATSRVAPGQGVPAGELFF.

This chain joins TRBV18 and TRBJ2-7; D might be TRBD2 (5 bases). Germline V lookup: CDR1 KGHSH, CDR2 LQKENI. V lost 3 bases and J lost 6, with 15 bases in between. This CDR3 region has 14 residues. CDR3 protein: CASSPLADSGEQYF. CDR3 in DNA: TGTGCCAGCTCACCCTTGGCGGACTCGGGCGAGCAGTACTTC.

The CDR3 loop is CASSQGLGVSIQYF. The CDR3 DNA follows: TGCGCCAGCAGCCAAGGCTTAGGGGTGTCCATTCAGTACTTC. The chain uses TRBV4-1 and TRBJ2-4, with D perhaps TRBD1 (5 bases). V lost 1 base and J 9 bases, leaving 13 bases between the germline ends. The CDR3 is 14 residues long. Germline V gene data show CDR1 as MGHRA and CDR2 as YSYEKL.

This clone turned up a few times. This chain uses TRBV11-3 with TRBJ2-7; a weak D match, TRBD2 (5 bases). The CDR3 extends over 16 amino acids. V lost 4 bases, J lost 2 bases, and 18 bases lay in between. Looked up from germline, CDR1 is SGHNT and CDR2 is YENEEA. The CDR3 protein is CASSYGEGQRAYEQYV. The CDR3 coding sequence is TGTGCCAGCAGCTATGGAGAGGGCCAAAGGGCCTACGAGCAGTACGTC.

This clone was counted a single time. The chain links TRBV7-2 to TRBJ1-4; maybe TRBD1 (5 bases). Looked up from germline, CDR1 is SGHTA and CDR2 is FQGNSA. V was trimmed by 4 bases and J by 4 bases, leaving 10 bases between them. This CDR3 region has 14 residues. CDR3 nucleotides: TGTGCCAGCAGCTCGGGACTGATTAATGAAAAACTGTTTTTT. It translates to CASSSGLINEKLFF.

This clone was detected a few times. The chain carries TRBV5-8 and TRBJ1-3; D call uncertain. The ends were cut back, 4 bases at V and 5 bases at J, with 10 bases in the middle. Germline lookup yields CDR1 SGHTS and CDR2 YDEGEE. The CDR3 extends over 13 amino acids. CDR3 amino acids: CASSLGPRNTIYF. In DNA, the CDR3 is TGTGCCAGCAGCCTGGGTCCAAGAAACACCATATATTTT.

CDR3 sequence: CASSVKGDTDTQYF. The CDR3 nucleotides read TGTGCCAGCAGCGTTAAAGGGGACACAGATACGCAGTATTTT. The gene calls are TRBV9 and TRBJ2-3; maybe TRBD1 (5 bases). The CDR3 totals 14 residues. The V end was cut by 2 bases, the J end by 2 bases, with 9 bases between. CDR1 SGDLS and CDR2 YYNGEE come from the germline V gene.

This chain joins TRBV23-1 and TRBJ2-7; 12 bases are shared with TRBD2. TRBV23-1 is annotated as an ORF whose role is uncertain. The CDR3 is made up of 16 amino acids. The trim removed 4 bases at V and 0 bases at J, leaving 4 bases unmatched. CDR3: CASSRSSGGVSYEQYF. The CDR3 DNA reads TGCGCCAGCAGTCGATCTAGCGGGGGGGTCTCCTACGAGCAGTACTTC.

Only a few counts were recorded for this clone. The chain recombines TRBV2 with TRBJ2-7, with 12 bases lining up with TRBD2. Per the germline V gene, CDR1 is SNHLY and CDR2 is FYNNEI. CDR3 size: 15 residues. J gave up 5 bases and V 2 bases, and 4 bases lay outside the gene matches. The CDR3 bases are TGTGCCAGCAGTGAAAGGACTAGCGGGATCAACGAGCAGTACTTC. Residues: CASSERTSGINEQYF.